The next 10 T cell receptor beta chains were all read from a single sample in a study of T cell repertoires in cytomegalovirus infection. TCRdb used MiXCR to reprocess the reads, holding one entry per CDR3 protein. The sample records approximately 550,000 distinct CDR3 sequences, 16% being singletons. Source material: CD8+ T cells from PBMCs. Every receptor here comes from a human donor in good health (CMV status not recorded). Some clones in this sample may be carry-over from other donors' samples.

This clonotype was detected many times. This CDR3 is CASSSQGPYGYTF. DNA of the CDR3: TGTGCCAGCAGCTCCCAGGGGCCCTATGGCTACACCTTC. The chain has TRBV7-8 and TRBJ1-2; tentatively, D is TRBD1 (6 bases). Germline V CDR1 and CDR2: SGHVS, FQNEAQ. The CDR3 spans 13 residues. With 4 bases removed from V and 4 bases from J, the gap between germline ends came to 10 bases.

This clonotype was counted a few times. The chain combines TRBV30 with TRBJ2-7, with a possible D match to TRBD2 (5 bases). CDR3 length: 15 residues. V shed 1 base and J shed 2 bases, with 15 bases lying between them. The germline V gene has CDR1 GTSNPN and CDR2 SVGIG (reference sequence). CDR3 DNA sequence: TGTGCCTGGAGTGGACCCAAGACTACTACCTACGAGCAGTACTTC. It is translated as CAWSGPKTTTYEQYF.

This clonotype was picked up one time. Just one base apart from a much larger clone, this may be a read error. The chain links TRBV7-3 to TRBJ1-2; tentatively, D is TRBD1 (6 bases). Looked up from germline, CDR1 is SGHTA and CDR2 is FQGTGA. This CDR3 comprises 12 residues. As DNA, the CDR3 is TGTGTCAGCAGCTTAACAGGGCTCGGCTACACCTTC. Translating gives CVSSLTGLGYTF.

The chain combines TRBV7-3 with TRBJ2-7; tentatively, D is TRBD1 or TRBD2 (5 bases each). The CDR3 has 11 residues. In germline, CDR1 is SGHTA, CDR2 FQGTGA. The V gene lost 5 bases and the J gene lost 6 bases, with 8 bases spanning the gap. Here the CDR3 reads CASSQGREQYF. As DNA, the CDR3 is TGTGCCAGCAGCCAGGGACGCGAGCAGTACTTC.

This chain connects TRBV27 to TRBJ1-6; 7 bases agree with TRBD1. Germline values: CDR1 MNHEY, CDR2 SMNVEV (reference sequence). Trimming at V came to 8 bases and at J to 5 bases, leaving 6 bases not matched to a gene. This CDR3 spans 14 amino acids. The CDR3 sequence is CASQDRVHNSPLHF. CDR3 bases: TGTGCCAGCCAAGACAGGGTCCATAATTCACCCCTCCACTTT.

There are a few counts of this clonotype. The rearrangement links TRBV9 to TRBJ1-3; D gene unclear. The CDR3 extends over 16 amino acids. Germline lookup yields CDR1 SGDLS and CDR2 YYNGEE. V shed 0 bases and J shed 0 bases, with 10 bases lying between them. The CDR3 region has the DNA TGTGCCAGCAGCGTAGCCGTATTTAGCTCTGGAAACACCATATATTTT. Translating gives CASSVAVFSSGNTIYF.

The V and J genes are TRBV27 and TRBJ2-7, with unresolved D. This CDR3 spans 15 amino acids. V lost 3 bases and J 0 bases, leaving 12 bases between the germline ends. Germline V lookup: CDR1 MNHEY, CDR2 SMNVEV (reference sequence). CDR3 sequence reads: CASSLYFKSSYEQYF. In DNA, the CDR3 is TGTGCCAGCAGTTTGTACTTCAAGAGCTCCTACGAGCAGTACTTC.

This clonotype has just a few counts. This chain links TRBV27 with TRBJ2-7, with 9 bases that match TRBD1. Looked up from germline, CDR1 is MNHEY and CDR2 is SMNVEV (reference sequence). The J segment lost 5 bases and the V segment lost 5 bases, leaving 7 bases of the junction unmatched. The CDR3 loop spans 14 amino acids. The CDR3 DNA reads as TGTGCCAGCAGTCCCCGACAGGGGGTCGACGAGCAGTACTTC. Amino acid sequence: CASSPRQGVDEQYF.

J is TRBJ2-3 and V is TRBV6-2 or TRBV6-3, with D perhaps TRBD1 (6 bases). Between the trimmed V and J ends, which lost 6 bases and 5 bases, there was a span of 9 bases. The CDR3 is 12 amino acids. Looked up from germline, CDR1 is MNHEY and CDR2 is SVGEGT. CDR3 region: CASRTGLDTQYF. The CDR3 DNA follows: TGTGCCAGCAGAACAGGGTTAGATACGCAGTATTTT.

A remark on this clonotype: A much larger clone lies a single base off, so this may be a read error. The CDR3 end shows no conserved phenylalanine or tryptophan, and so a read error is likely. The chain's CDR3 is CASTSPGPTGAYYNEQFL. The CDR3, as DNA: TGTGCCAGCACCTCTCCCGGACCCACAGGGGCATACTACAATGAGCAGTTCTTA. The chain has TRBV7-2 and TRBJ2-1, with 7 positions matching TRBD1. The CDR3 has 18 amino acids. The germline V gene has CDR1 SGHTA and CDR2 FQGNSA. After removal of 7 bases from V and 3 bases from J, the junction contained 18 bases not matched to a gene.